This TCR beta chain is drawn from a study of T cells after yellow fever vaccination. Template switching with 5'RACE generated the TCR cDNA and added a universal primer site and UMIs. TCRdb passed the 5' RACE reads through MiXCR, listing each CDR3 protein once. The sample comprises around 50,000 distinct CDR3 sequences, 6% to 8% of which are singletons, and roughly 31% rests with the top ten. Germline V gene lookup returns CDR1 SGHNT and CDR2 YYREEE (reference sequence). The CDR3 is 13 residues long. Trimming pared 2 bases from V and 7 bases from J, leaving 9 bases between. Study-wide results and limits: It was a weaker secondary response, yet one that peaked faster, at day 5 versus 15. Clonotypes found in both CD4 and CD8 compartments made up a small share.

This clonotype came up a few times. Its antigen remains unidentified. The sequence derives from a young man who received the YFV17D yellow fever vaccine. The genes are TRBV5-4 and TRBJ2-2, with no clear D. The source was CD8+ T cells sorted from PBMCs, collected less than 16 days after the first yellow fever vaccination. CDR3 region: CASSFGAGGELFF. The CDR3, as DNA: TGTGCCAGCAGCTTCGGCGCTGGCGGGGAGCTGTTTTTT.